Presented here are 20 T cell receptor beta chains from one specimen sequenced in a study of T cells in Graves' hyperthyroidism and ophthalmopathy. The CDR3 regions of TCR beta were amplified from RNA transcripts. HTBI primers were used for first-round RT-PCR of the TCR CDR3. TCRdb re-called the multiplex PCR reads with MiXCR, one entry per CDR3 protein. Of 540,000 or so distinct CDR3 sequences listed, 40% to 55% are singletons. Sequencing input: peripheral blood or thyroid tissue (not recorded which). The source of these receptors is an adult woman with Graves' disease, either hyperthyroidism or ophthalmopathy (not recorded which).

The V gene is TRBV29-1, the J gene TRBJ1-1; D gene ambiguous. There are 13 residues in the CDR3. V was shortened by 8 bases and J by 5 bases, with 18 bases between the two germline ends. Germline assignment: CDR1 SQVTM and CDR2 ANQGSEA. The CDR3 region is CSSPPLEITEAFF. CDR3 nucleotide sequence: TGCAGCTCACCACCCTTGGAGATAACTGAAGCTTTCTTT.

The chain employs TRBV2 and TRBJ1-2; possibly TRBD1 for D (6 bases). This CDR3 contains 15 residues. Per the germline V gene, CDR1 is SNHLY and CDR2 is FYNNEI. V was trimmed by 4 bases and J by 5 bases, leaving 17 bases between them. The CDR3 DNA follows: TGTGCCAGCAGTGGTGCTAGCGAAGGGGGGTATGGCTACACCTTC. Translation gives CASSGASEGGYGYTF.

CDR3 amino acids: CSATGVTDTQYF. The CDR3 region has the DNA TGCAGCGCGACAGGAGTCACAGATACGCAGTATTTT. The gene calls are TRBV29-1 and TRBJ2-3; D may be TRBD1 (6 bases). The CDR3 extends over 12 amino acids. Germline assignment: CDR1 SQVTM and CDR2 ANQGSEA. Trimming shortened V by 7 bases and J by 2 bases, and 10 bases separated the two germline ends.

The chain employs TRBV20-1 and TRBJ1-2; the D is unclear. The CDR3 has 11 residues. V was clipped by 4 bases and J by 3 bases, with 6 bases between them. Germline V lookup: CDR1 DFQATT, CDR2 SNEGSKA (reference sequence). Written as DNA, the CDR3 is TGCAGTGCTACTGAATACTATGGCTACACCTTC. Encoded protein: CSATEYYGYTF.

The J gene is TRBJ2-2, the V gene TRBV7-3; 9 nucleotides align to TRBD2. The CDR3 length is 15 residues. Germline V gives CDR1 SGHTA, CDR2 FQGTGA. V lost 3 bases and J lost 6; bases outside the gene matches: 5. The chain's CDR3 is CASSFSGSISGELFF. CDR3 sequence (DNA): TGTGCCAGCAGCTTTAGCGGGAGTATTTCCGGGGAGCTGTTTTTT.

The V call is TRBV20-1, the J call TRBJ2-1; perhaps TRBD2 as D (6 bases). The CDR3 consists of 12 residues. Deletions cut 8 bases from V and 5 bases from J, with 13 bases between. Germline loops: CDR1 DFQATT, CDR2 SNEGSKA (reference sequence). The CDR3 here is CSSTGVDNEQFF. CDR3 coding DNA: TGCAGTTCAACGGGGGTAGACAATGAGCAGTTCTTC.

This clonotype appeared many times. The chain joins TRBV11-2 to TRBJ2-5; 8 nucleotides match TRBD1. Germline V gene sequence: CDR1 SGHAT, CDR2 FQNNGV. The CDR3 covers 14 residues. V gave up 4 bases and J gave up 5 bases; unmatched junction bases: 6. CDR3 residues: CASSSTTGEETQYF. The CDR3 DNA follows: TGTGCCAGCAGCTCAACGACAGGGGAGGAGACCCAGTACTTC.

This clonotype was observed at least ten times. The V gene is TRBV5-4, the J gene TRBJ2-2; unclear D gene. Per germline, CDR1 SGHNT and CDR2 YYREEE (reference sequence). The CDR3 covers 15 residues. Trimming cost V 0 bases and J 1 base, with 7 bases left between them. The CDR3 DNA reads as TGTGCCAGCAGCTTGGTCGGTGGGAACACCGGGGAGCTGTTTTTT. This codes for CASSLVGGNTGELFF.

This chain uses TRBV29-1 with TRBJ2-7; D may be TRBD1 (6 bases). From germline, CDR1 is SQVTM and CDR2 ANQGSEA. Trimming removed 4 bases at V and 3 bases at J, with 10 bases between. The CDR3 extends over 12 amino acids. As DNA, the CDR3 is TGCAGCGTTGCGAACAGGGTCTACGAGCAGTACTTC. Its translation is CSVANRVYEQYF.

This clonotype has only one observation. The V and J genes are TRBV7-2 and TRBJ1-2; 9 nucleotides line up with TRBD1. Germline V gene lookup returns CDR1 SGHTA and CDR2 FQGNSA. The trim removed 3 bases at V and 2 bases at J, leaving 7 bases unmatched. The CDR3 runs 16 residues. Here the CDR3 DNA reads TGTGCCAGCAGCTTGACGGAGGACAGGGGAAACTATGGCTACACCTTC. Translating it yields CASSLTEDRGNYGYTF.

CDR3 DNA sequence: TGTGCCAGCAGCCGCGGCTACTCGGTCAAGACCCAGTACTTC. Residues: CASSRGYSVKTQYF. The chain has TRBV7-8 and TRBJ2-5; unclear D gene. CDR1 is SGHVS and CDR2 is FQNEAQ in the germline V gene. CDR3 length: 14 residues. V shed 5 bases and J shed 6 bases, with 16 bases lying between them. The variable domain in full, completed from reference TRBV7-8 and TRBJ2-5, reads GAGVSQSPRYKVAKRGQDVALRCDPISGHVSLFWYQQALGQGPEFLTYFQNEAQLDKSGLPSDRFFAERPEGSVSTLKIQRTQQEDSAVYLCASSRGYSVKTQYFGPGTRLLVL.

This rearrangement joins TRBV9 to TRBJ2-5; D may match TRBD1 or TRBD2 (5 bases each). The J call is uncertain, as TRBJ2-7 better fits the DNA end. The CDR3 has 15 residues. Per the germline V gene, CDR1 is SGDLS and CDR2 is YYNGEE. This CDR3 reads CASSFAGTVIYEQYF. The CDR3 DNA reads as TGTGCCAGCAGCTTCGCCGGGACGGTGATCTACGAGCAGTACTTC.

In this sample, this clonotype turned up many times. The J gene is TRBJ1-1, the V gene TRBV12-3 or TRBV12-4, with 8 bases aligning to TRBD1. V lost 5 bases, J lost 3 bases, and 8 bases stayed unmatched. The CDR3 sequence is 15 residues long. CDR3 DNA sequence: TGTGCCAGCAGTAGACAGACAGGGGCGGACACTGAAGCTTTCTTT. Translation: CASSRQTGADTEAFF.

This clonotype was counted between two and nine times. CDR3 amino acids: CSAGTARGGPNQPQHF. CDR3 bases: TGCAGTGCTGGGACAGCCCGTGGAGGCCCCAATCAGCCCCAGCATTTT. The chain links TRBV20-1 to TRBJ1-5; 7 bases agree with TRBD1. Germline assignment: CDR1 DFQATT and CDR2 SNEGSKA (reference sequence). The CDR3 totals 16 residues. J lost 3 bases, V lost 5 bases, and 13 bases had no gene match.

The DNA for the CDR3 is TGCGCCAGCAGCCCACCACTAGCGGGAGAGGTGGATACGCAGTATTTT. Its translation: CASSPPLAGEVDTQYF. The chain combines TRBV5-1 with TRBJ2-3; 11 nucleotides agree with TRBD2. The V and J ends lost 4 bases and 6 bases, in that order; junction bases with no gene match: 10. Germline loops: CDR1 SGHRS, CDR2 YFSETQ. The CDR3 length is 16 residues.

The genes are TRBV6-1 and TRBJ2-2; D is undetermined. This CDR3 spans 15 amino acids. The germline CDR1 and CDR2 sequences are MNHNS and SASEGT. V lost 5 bases, J lost 0 bases, and 10 bases lay in between. The CDR3 loop is CASSSKAANTGELFF. CDR3 nucleotide sequence: TGTGCCAGCAGTTCTAAGGCAGCGAACACCGGGGAGCTGTTTTTT.

The sample holds a few counts of this clonotype. The chain joins TRBV20-1 to TRBJ1-5; no clear D gene. The V end was cut by 0 bases, the J end by 5 bases, with 11 bases between. CDR1 is DFQATT and CDR2 is SNEGSKA in the germline V gene (reference sequence). CDR3 length: 14 residues. The DNA of the CDR3 is TGCAGTGCTAGAGATGGGCGGGGATATCAGCCCCAGCATTTT. Its protein product is CSARDGRGYQPQHF.

The chain has TRBV7-2 and TRBJ2-5; no clear D. The CDR3 has 14 amino acids. V shed 2 bases and J shed 5 bases, with 12 bases lying between them. CDR1 and CDR2 from the germline V gene are SGHTA and FQGNSA. CDR3 loop: CASSLSLGLETQYF. In DNA, the CDR3 is TGTGCCAGCAGCTTAAGTCTGGGGTTGGAGACCCAGTACTTC.

This chain joins TRBV18 and TRBJ2-7; no reliable D call. Per the germline V gene, CDR1 is KGHSH and CDR2 is LQKENI. The CDR3 length is 11 residues. Trimming took 4 bases from V and 6 from J, leaving 7 bases between them. In nucleotides, the CDR3 is TGTGCCAGCTCACTTCAGGTCGAGCAGTACTTC. This gives the protein CASSLQVEQYF.

This chain connects TRBV9 to TRBJ1-5; TRBD1 agrees at 7 bases. J gave up 4 bases and V 0 bases, and 4 bases lay outside the gene matches. This CDR3 has 15 amino acids. Germline V gives CDR1 SGDLS, CDR2 YYNGEE. CDR3 sequence reads: CASSVGTGDNQPQHF. The CDR3 DNA is TGTGCCAGCAGCGTAGGGACAGGCGATAATCAGCCCCAGCATTTT.